Following are 5 T cell receptor beta chains from one sample sequenced in a study of blood T cell repertoires in COVID-19. Using immunoSEQ multiplex PCR, the repertoire was profiled, and TCRdb retains in-frame clones only, with some absent. The sample shows about 130,000 clones, approximately 74% of them seen only once. The sample taken for sequencing was peripheral blood. All receptors derive from an elderly man with COVID-19, enrolled during active disease.

The chain combines TRBV6-1 with TRBJ2-7; D not resolved. V shed 1 base and J shed 7 bases, with 8 bases lying between them. The CDR3 runs to 12 residues. The germline CDR1 and CDR2 sequences are MNHNS and SASEGT. The CDR3 bases are TGTGCCAGCAGTGAAGATTATACAGAGCAGTACTTC. Translating gives CASSEDYTEQYF.

This chain uses TRBV15 with TRBJ2-1; D ambiguous. Germline V CDR1 and CDR2: LNHNV, YYDKDF (reference sequence). This CDR3 spans 13 amino acids. Trimming removed 5 bases at V and 8 bases at J, with 13 bases between. The DNA of the CDR3 is TGTGCCACCAGCGTTCGGTTAGACTATGAGCAGTTCTTC. Protein product: CATSVRLDYEQFF.

The chain uses TRBV28 and TRBJ1-2; TRBD1 aligns across 11 bases. Germline V gives CDR1 MDHEN, CDR2 SYDVKM. Germline trimming cut 4 bases from V and 4 bases from J; bases unmatched to any gene: 8. CDR3 length equals 16 residues. The CDR3 sequence: CASSSSGTGGGYGYTF. CDR3 DNA: TGTGCCAGCAGTTCATCCGGGACAGGGGGTGGCTATGGCTACACCTTC.

The chain combines TRBV5-4 with TRBJ2-7, with D possibly TRBD1 on 5 matching bases. Germline-derived CDR1 and CDR2 are SGHNT and YYREEE (reference sequence). V lost 0 bases to trimming and J lost 2 bases, with 9 bases between them. The CDR3 has 14 residues. The CDR3 DNA sequence: TGTGCCAGCAGCTTGGACAGGATTACCTACGAGCAGTACTTC. It translates to CASSLDRITYEQYF.

Of note for this clone: The sample contains more than one DNA sequence encoding this CDR3. The rearrangement joins TRBV5-4 to TRBJ2-6; 8 bases line up with TRBD1. V lost 4 bases, J lost 1 base, and 7 bases stayed unmatched. The germline V gene encodes CDR1 SGHNT and CDR2 YYREEE (reference sequence). The CDR3 consists of 17 residues. The CDR3 coding sequence is TGTGCCAGCAGCCCCCCTGGACAGGGTTCTGGGGCCAACGTCCTGACTTTC. It encodes CASSPPGQGSGANVLTF. The whole variable domain, remainder taken from reference TRBV5-4 and TRBJ2-6, is ETGVTQSPTHLIKTRGQQVTLRCSSQSGHNTVSWYQQALGQGPQFIFQYYREEENGRGNFPPRFSGLQFPNYSSELNVNALELDDSALYLCASSPPGQGSGANVLTFGAGSRLTVL.